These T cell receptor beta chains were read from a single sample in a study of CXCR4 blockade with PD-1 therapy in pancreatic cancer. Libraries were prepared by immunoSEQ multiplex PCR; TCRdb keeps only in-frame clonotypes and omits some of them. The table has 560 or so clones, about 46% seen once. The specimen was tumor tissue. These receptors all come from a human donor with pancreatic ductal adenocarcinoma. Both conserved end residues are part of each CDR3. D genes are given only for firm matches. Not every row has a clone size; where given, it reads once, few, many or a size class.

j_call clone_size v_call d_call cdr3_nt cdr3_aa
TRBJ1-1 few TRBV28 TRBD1 TGTGCCAGCAAACCGCCGGACAGGGGGGCTACTGAAGCTTTCTTT CASKPPDRGATEAFF
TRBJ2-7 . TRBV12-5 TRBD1 TGTGCTAGTGGCCGGGACAGGACCTACGAGCAGTACTTC CASGRDRTYEQYF
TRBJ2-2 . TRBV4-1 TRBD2 TGCGCCAGCAGCTTCGGGACTACCCTCACCGGGGAGCTGTTTTTT CASSFGTTLTGELFF
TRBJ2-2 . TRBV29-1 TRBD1 TGCAGCGCATTGATGGCAGGGGGCACCGGGGAGCTGTTTTTT CSALMAGGTGELFF
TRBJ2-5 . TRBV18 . TGTGCCAGCTCACCACTCTCCGGAATTCAAGAGACCCAGTACTTC CASSPLSGIQETQYF
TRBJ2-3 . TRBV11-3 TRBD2 TGTGCCAGCAGCTTGCAGCGGGAGGTAGCAGATACGCAGTATTTT CASSLQREVADTQYF
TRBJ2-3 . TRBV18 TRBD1 TGTGCCAGCTCACCACAGGGGGCGGGCACAGATACGCAGTATTTT CASSPQGAGTDTQYF
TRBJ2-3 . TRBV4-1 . TGCGCCAGCAGCCAAGATCGGTTGGCAGATACGCAGTATTTT CASSQDRLADTQYF
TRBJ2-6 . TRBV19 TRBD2 TGTGCCAGCTCTAGCGGGAGGCATTCCGGGGCCAACGTCCTGACTTTC CASSSGRHSGANVLTF
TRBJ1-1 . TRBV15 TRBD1 TGTGCCACCAGCAGAGTTAAGGGGGCAATGAACACTGAAGCTTTCTTT CATSRVKGAMNTEAFF
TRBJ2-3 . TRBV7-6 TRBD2 TGTGCCAGCAGCTCATTAGCGGGAGAGGTGGCAGATACGCAGTATTTT CASSSLAGEVADTQYF
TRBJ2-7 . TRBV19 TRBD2 TGTGCCAGTTCCCTAGCGGGAGCCTACGAGCAGTACTTC CASSLAGAYEQYF
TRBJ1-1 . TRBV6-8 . TGTGCCAGCAGTTTGGGGACTGGAGAAGCTTTCTTT CASSLGTGEAFF
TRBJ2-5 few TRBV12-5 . TGTGCCAGCACCCAGTCGAGGGAGACCCAGTACTTC CASTQSRETQYF
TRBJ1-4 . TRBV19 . TGTGCCAGTAGCCCACTCTCGGGGGCGGGGACTAATGAAAAACTGTTTTTT CASSPLSGAGTNEKLFF
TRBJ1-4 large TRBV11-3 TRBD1 TGTGCCAGCAGCAAGAAACAGGGGATGCATGAAAAACTGTTTTTT CASSKKQGMHEKLFF